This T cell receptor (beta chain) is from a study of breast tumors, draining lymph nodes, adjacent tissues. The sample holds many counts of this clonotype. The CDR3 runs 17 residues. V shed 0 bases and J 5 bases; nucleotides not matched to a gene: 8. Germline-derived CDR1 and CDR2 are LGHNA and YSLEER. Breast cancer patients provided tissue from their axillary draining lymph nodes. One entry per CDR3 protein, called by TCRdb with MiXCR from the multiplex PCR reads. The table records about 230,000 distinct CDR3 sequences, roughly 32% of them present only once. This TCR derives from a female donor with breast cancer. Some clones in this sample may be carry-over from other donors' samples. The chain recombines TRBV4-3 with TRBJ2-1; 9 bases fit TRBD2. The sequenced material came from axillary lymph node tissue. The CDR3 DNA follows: TGCGCCAGCAGCCAAGAGGGGCTCCTAGCGGGAAACAATGAGCAGTTCTTC. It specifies CASSQEGLLAGNNEQFF.